Shown below are 3 T cell receptor beta chains from a single sample sequenced in a study of cytomegalovirus exposure and HLA in healthy donors. The PCR was carried out with 60 Vbeta primers and 13 Jbeta primers. Profiling relied on immunoSEQ multiplex PCR, and the TCRdb table lists in-frame clones only, not all of them. The table shows fewer than 150,000 clones, with 15% occurring only once. The sequenced sample consisted of PBMCs. The receptors stem from a woman between 18 and 29 years old in good health and CMV-seronegative.

The chain carries TRBV19 and TRBJ2-5, with 9 bases that match TRBD2. Germline CDR1 and CDR2: LNHDA and SQIVND (reference sequence). After removal of 4 bases from V and 5 bases from J, the junction contained 11 bases not matched to a gene. The CDR3 length is 16 residues. DNA for the CDR3: TGTGCCAGTAGTACTTCCGGGGTAGCGGGAGTGGAGACCCAGTACTTC. Its protein is CASSTSGVAGVETQYF.

This clone was counted once. V usage is TRBV19 and J usage is TRBJ1-5; 9 positions agree with TRBD1. V gave up 5 bases and J gave up 3 bases; unmatched junction bases: 5. This CDR3 contains 15 residues. The germline gives CDR1 LNHDA, CDR2 SQIVND (reference sequence). DNA of the CDR3: TGTGCCAGTAGTCTCACAGGGGGCGTCAATCAGCCCCAGCATTTT. Protein product: CASSLTGGVNQPQHF.

This rearrangement joins TRBV28 to TRBJ2-2; TRBD2 matches 8 bases. The length of the CDR3 is 13 residues. Per the germline V gene, CDR1 is MDHEN and CDR2 is SYDVKM. The J segment lost 3 bases and the V segment lost 8 bases, leaving 2 bases of the junction unmatched. The CDR3 sequence: CASQGLDTGELFF. The CDR3 nucleotides are TGTGCCAGCCAGGGACTAGACACCGGGGAGCTGTTTTTT.